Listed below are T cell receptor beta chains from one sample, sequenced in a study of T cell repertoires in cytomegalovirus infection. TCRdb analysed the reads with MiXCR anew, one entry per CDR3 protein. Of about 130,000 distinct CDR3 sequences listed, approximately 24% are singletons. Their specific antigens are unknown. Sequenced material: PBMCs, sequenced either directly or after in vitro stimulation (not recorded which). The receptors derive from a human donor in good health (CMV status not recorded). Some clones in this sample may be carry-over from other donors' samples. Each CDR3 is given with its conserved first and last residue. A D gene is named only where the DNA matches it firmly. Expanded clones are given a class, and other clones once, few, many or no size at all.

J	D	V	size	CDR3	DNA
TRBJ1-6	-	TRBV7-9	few	CASSLSGSPPLHF	TGTGCCAGCAGCTTATCCGGGTCCCCCCCCCTCCACTTT
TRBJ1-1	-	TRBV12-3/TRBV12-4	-	CASSRTVGTGEAFF	TGTGCCAGCAGCCGGACCGTGGGAACAGGTGAAGCTTTCTTT
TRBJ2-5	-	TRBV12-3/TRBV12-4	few	CASSLPETQETQYF	TGTGCCAGCAGTTTACCAGAGACCCAAGAGACCCAGTACTTC
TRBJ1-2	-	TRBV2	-	CASSDLYGYTF	TGTGCCAGCAGTGATCTGTATGGCTACACCTTC
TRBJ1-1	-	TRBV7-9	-	CASSQVALNTEAFF	TGTGCCAGCAGCCAGGTCGCCCTTAACACTGAAGCTTTCTTT
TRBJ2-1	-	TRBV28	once	CASTTFQGALAGYNEQFF	TGTGCCAGCACTACCTTCCAGGGGGCCCTAGCGGGATACAATGAGCAGTTCTTC
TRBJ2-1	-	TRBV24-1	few	CATSSPRVNEQFF	TGTGCCACCAGTTCCCCCCGGGTCAATGAGCAGTTCTTC
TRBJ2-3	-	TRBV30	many	CAWKSITSTDTQYF	TGTGCCTGGAAGTCCATTACTAGCACAGATACGCAGTATTTT
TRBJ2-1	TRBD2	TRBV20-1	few	CSARPSGRDNEQFF	TGCAGTGCTAGGCCTAGCGGGAGGGACAATGAGCAGTTCTTC
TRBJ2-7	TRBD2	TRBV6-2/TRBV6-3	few	CASRAPGGPGEQYF	TGTGCCAGCAGGGCGCCGGGGGGACCGGGAGAGCAGTACTTC
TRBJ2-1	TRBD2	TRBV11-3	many	CASSPQTSGIDNEQFF	TGTGCCAGCAGCCCCCAGACTAGCGGAATCGACAATGAGCAGTTCTTC
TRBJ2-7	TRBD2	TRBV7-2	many	CASSLVGGRAQEQYF	TGTGCCAGCAGCTTAGTGGGCGGGAGGGCACAGGAGCAGTACTTC
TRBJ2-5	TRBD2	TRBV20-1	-	CSARGGRAWETQYF	TGCAGTGCTAGGGGCGGGAGGGCCTGGGAGACCCAGTACTTC
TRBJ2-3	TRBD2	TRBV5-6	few	CASSPGLAGDTDTQYF	TGTGCCAGCAGCCCCGGACTAGCGGGGGACACAGATACGCAGTATTTT
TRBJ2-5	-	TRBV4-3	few	CASSHERAETQYF	TGCGCCAGCAGCCACGAGAGAGCAGAGACCCAGTACTTC
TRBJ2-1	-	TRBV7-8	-	CASRPQVSSYNEQFF	TGTGCCAGCAGACCACAGGTGAGCTCCTACAATGAGCAGTTCTTC
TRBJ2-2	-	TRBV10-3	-	CATGPYTGELFF	TGTGCCACGGGACCCTACACCGGGGAGCTGTTTTTT
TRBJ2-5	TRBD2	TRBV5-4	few	CASSGPTSDGTSGGQETQYF	TGTGCCAGCAGCGGGCCGACATCAGACGGGACTAGCGGGGGCCAAGAGACCCAGTACTTC
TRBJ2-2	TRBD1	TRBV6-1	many	CASSNEQGAHTGELFF	TGTGCCAGCAGTAACGAACAGGGGGCGCACACCGGGGAGCTGTTTTTT
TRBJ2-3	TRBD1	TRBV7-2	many	CASSRTGVTDTQYF	TGTGCCAGCAGCCGTACAGGGGTAACAGATACGCAGTATTTT
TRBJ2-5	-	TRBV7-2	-	CASSPQGRKTQYF	TGTGCCAGCAGCCCTCAGGGTAGGAAGACCCAGTACTTC
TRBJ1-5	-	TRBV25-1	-	CASSLRGGTQHF	TGTGCCAGCAGTTTAAGGGGGGGCACCCAGCATTTT
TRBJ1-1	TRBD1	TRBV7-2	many	CASSPQGATEAFF	TGTGCCAGCAGCCCCCAGGGGGCGACTGAAGCTTTCTTT
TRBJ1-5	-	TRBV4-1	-	CASSWLVSSEGGQPQHF	TGCGCCAGCAGCTGGCTCGTCTCCAGCGAGGGGGGGCAGCCCCAGCATTTT
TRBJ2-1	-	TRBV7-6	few	CASSLGKAEKFF	TGTGCCAGCAGCTTAGGTAAAGCGGAGAAGTTCTTC
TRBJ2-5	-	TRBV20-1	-	CSARLETQYF	TGCAGTGCCCGACTGGAGACCCAGTACTTC
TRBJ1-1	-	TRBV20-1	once	CSARDRGREAFF	TGCAGTGCTAGAGACAGGGGCCGTGAAGCTTTCTTT
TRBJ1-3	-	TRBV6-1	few	CASRRGDRAVSGNTIYF	TGTGCCAGCAGACGAGGGGATCGCGCCGTCTCTGGAAACACCATATATTTT
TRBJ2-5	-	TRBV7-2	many	CASSPIPETQYF	TGTGCCAGCAGCCCTATCCCGGAGACCCAGTACTTC
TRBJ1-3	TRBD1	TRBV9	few	CASSVEAGGSSGNTIYF	TGTGCCAGCAGCGTAGAGGCAGGGGGTAGCTCTGGAAACACCATATATTTT
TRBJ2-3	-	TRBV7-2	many	CASSPTYTDTQYF	TGTGCCAGCAGCCCAACCTACACAGATACGCAGTATTTT
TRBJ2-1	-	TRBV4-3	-	CASSQESFHNEQFF	TGCGCCAGCAGCCAAGAAAGTTTCCACAATGAGCAGTTCTTC
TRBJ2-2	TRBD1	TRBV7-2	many	CASSLGQGETGELFF	TGTGCCAGCAGCTTAGGGCAGGGGGAGACCGGGGAGCTGTTTTTT
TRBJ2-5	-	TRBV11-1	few	CASSLALYQETQYF	TGTGCCAGCAGCTTAGCTCTGTACCAAGAGACCCAGTACTTC
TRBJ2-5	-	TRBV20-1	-	CSAGREAAQETQYF	TGCAGTGCGGGACGTGAGGCAGCCCAAGAGACCCAGTACTTC
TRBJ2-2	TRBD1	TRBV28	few	CASSGTGNTGELFF	TGTGCCAGCTCCGGGACAGGGAACACCGGGGAGCTGTTTTTT
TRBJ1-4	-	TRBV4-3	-	CASSQEGTNEKLFF	TGCGCCAGCAGCCAGGAGGGAACTAATGAAAAACTGTTTTTT
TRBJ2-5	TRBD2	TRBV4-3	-	CASSDRLAGGMTETQYF	TGCGCCAGCAGCGACCGACTAGCGGGAGGGATGACAGAGACCCAGTACTTC
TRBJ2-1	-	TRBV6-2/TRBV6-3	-	CASSARGLSNEQFF	TGTGCCAGCAGTGCGCGGGGACTGTCCAATGAGCAGTTCTTC
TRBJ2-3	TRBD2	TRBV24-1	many	CATSDPPLLAGVADTQYF	TGTGCCACCAGTGATCCACCCTTACTAGCGGGAGTTGCAGATACGCAGTATTTT
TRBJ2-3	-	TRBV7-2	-	CASSLAGGETDTQYF	TGTGCCAGCAGCTTAGCCGGGGGAGAAACAGATACGCAGTATTTT
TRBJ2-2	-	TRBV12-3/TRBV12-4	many	CASSLGRREGTGELFF	TGTGCCAGCAGTTTAGGGAGGCGGGAAGGGACCGGGGAGCTGTTTTTT
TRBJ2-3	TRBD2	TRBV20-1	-	CSARRAAGVLRAQYF	TGCAGTGCTCGGCGTGCGGCGGGAGTCTTGAGGGCGCAGTATTTT
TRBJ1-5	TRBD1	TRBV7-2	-	CASSLAGTGLGNQPQHF	TGTGCCAGCAGCTTAGCCGGGACAGGGTTGGGGAATCAGCCCCAGCATTTT
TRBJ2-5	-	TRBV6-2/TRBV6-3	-	CASSSAIPGGGETQYF	TGTGCCAGCAGTTCAGCTATCCCGGGCGGAGGAGAGACCCAGTACTTC
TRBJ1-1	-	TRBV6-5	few	CASSSVEINTEAFF	TGTGCCAGCAGCTCCGTAGAGATAAACACTGAAGCTTTCTTT
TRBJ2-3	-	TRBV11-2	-	CASSLRGASDTQYF	TGTGCCAGCAGCTTAAGGGGGGCTTCAGATACGCAGTATTTT
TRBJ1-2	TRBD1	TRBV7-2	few	CASSSMGTGPSGYTF	TGTGCCAGCAGCTCAATGGGGACAGGGCCAAGTGGCTACACCTTC
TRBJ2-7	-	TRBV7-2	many	CASSLGGAASYEQYF	TGTGCCAGCAGCCTGGGGGGGGCAGCCTCCTACGAGCAGTACTTC
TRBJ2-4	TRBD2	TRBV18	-	CASSPPMAGDIQYF	TGTGCCAGCTCACCACCCATGGCGGGGGACATTCAGTACTTC
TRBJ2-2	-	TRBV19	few	CASRGGPGELFF	TGTGCCAGCCGCGGTGGTCCCGGGGAGCTGTTTTTT
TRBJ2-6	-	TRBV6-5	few	CASSHGLASGANVLTF	TGTGCCAGCAGTCACGGGCTAGCGTCCGGGGCCAACGTCCTGACTTTC
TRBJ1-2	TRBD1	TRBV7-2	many	CASRSGTVYGYTF	TGTGCCAGCAGAAGTGGGACAGTCTATGGCTACACCTTC
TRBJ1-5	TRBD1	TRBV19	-	CAGGGGADPYSNQPQHF	TGTGCCGGAGGGGGCGGAGCGGACCCCTATAGCAATCAGCCCCAGCATTTT
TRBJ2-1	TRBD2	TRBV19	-	CASSFPASGGGDEQFF	TGTGCCAGTAGTTTCCCTGCTAGCGGGGGGGGCGATGAGCAGTTCTTC